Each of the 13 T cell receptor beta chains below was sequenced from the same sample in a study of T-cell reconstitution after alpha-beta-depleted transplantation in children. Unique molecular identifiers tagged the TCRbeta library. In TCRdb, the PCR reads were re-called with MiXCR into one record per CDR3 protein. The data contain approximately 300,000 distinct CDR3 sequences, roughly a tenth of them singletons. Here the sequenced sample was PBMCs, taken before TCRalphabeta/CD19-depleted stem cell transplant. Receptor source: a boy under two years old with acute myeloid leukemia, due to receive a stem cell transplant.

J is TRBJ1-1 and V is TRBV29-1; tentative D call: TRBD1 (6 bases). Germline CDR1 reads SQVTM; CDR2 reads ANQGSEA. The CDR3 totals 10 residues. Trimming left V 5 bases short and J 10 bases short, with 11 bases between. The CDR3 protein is CSVLQGRAFF. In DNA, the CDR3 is TGCAGCGTTTTACAGGGACGAGCTTTCTTT. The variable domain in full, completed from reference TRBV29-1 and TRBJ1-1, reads SAVISQKPSRDICQRGTSLTIQCQVDSQVTMMFWYRQQPGQSLTLIATANQGSEATYESGFVIDKFPISRPNLTFSTLTVSNMSPEDSSIYLCSVLQGRAFFGQGTRLTVV.

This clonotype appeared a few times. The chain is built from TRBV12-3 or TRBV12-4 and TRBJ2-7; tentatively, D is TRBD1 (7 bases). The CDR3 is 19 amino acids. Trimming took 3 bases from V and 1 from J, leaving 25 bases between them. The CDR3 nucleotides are TGTGCCAGCAGTTTCTTGACAGGGTGGAGAGGGGAGGATTCCTACGAGCAGTACTTC. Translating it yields CASSFLTGWRGEDSYEQYF.

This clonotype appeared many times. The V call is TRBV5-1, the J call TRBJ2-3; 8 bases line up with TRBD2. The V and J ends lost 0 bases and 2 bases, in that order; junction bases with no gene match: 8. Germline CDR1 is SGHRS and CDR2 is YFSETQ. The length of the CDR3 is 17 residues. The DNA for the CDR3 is TGCGCCAGCAGCTTGGGTAGCGGGACATCCTCCACAGATACGCAGTATTTT. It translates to CASSLGSGTSSTDTQYF. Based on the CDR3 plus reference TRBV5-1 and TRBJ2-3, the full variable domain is KAGVTQTPRYLIKTRGQQVTLSCSPISGHRSVSWYQQTPGQGLQFLFEYFSETQRNKGNFPGRFSGRQFSNSRSEMNVSTLELGDSALYLCASSLGSGTSSTDTQYFGPGTRLTVL.

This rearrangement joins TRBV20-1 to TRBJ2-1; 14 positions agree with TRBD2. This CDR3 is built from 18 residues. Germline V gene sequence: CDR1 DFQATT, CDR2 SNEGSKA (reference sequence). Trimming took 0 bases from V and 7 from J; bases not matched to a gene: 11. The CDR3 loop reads CSARDPLTSGRARNEQFF. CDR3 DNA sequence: TGCAGTGCTAGAGACCCCCTGACTAGCGGGAGGGCCCGTAATGAGCAGTTCTTC.

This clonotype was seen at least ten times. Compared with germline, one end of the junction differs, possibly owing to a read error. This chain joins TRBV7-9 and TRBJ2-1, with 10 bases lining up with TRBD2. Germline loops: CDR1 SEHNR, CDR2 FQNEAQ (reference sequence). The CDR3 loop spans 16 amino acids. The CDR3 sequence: CASSLAGASPYNEQFF. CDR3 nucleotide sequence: TGTGCCAGCAGCCTAGCGGGGGCCTCCCCCTACAATGAGCAGTTCTTC.

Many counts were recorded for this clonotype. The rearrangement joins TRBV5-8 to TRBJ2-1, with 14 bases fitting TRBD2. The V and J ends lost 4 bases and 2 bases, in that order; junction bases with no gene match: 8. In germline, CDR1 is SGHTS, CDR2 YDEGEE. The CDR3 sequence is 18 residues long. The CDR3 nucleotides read TGTGCCAGCAGCAGGGGACTAGCGGGAGTTTTCCCCTACAATGAGCAGTTCTTC. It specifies CASSRGLAGVFPYNEQFF. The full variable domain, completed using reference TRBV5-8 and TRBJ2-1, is EAGVTQSPTHLIKTRGQQATLRCSPISGHTSVYWYQQALGLGLQFLLWYDEGEERNRGNFPPRFSGRQFPNYSSELNVNALELEDSALYLCASSRGLAGVFPYNEQFFGPGTRLTVL.

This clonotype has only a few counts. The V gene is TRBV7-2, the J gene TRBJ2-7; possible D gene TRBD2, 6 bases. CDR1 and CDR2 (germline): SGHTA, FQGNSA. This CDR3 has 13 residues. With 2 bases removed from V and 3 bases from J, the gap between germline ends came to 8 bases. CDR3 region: CASSLKDYYEQYF. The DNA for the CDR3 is TGTGCCAGCAGCTTAAAGGACTACTACGAGCAGTACTTC.

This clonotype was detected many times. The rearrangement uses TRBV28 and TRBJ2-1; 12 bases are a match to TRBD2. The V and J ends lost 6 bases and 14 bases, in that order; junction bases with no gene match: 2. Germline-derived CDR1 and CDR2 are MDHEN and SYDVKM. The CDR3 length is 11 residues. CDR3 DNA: TGTGCCAGCAGGACTAGCGGGAGTGAGTTCTTC. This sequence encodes CASRTSGSEFF.

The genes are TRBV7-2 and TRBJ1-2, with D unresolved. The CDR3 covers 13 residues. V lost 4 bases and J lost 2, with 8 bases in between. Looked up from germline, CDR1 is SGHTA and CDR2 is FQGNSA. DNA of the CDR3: TGTGCCAGCAGCTATACAACAAACTATGGCTACACCTTC. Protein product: CASSYTTNYGYTF.

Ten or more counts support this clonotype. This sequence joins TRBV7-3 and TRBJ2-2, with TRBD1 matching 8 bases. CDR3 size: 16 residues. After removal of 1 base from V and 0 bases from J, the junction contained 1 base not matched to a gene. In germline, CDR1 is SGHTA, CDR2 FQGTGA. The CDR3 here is CASSLKQGANTGELFF. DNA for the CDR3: TGTGCCAGCAGCTTAAAACAGGGGGCGAACACCGGGGAGCTGTTTTTT.

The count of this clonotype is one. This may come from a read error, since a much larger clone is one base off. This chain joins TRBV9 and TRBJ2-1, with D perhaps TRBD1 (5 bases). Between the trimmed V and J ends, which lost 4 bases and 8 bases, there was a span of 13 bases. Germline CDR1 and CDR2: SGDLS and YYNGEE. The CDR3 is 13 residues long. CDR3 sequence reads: CASSPAVGDEQFF. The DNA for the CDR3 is TGTGCCAGCAGCCCGGCTGTAGGGGATGAGCAGTTCTTC.

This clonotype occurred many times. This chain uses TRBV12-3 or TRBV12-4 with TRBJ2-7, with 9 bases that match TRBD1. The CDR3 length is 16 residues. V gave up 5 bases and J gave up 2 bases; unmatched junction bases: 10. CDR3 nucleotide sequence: TGTGCCAGCAGTGCCGGGACAGGGTATTACCCCTACGAGCAGTACTTC. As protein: CASSAGTGYYPYEQYF.

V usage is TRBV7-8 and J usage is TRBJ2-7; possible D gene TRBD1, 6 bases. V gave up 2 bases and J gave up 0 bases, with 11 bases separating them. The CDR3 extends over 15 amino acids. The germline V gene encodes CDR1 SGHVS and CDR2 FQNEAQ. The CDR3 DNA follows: TGTGCCAGCAGCTTATTAGACAGGATCTCCTACGAGCAGTACTTC. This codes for CASSLLDRISYEQYF.